The T cell receptor beta chain described here comes from a study of metastatic and nonmetastatic thyroid tumors. The wider study: Repertoires of blood and of tissue (tumor or nodule) from malignant and benign thyroid patients were compared.

Before thyroid surgery, none of the patients had received any treatment. The CDR3 runs to 15 residues. The germline CDR1 and CDR2 sequences are LNHDA and SQIVND (reference sequence). The junction had 7 bases not matched to a gene; V was cut back by 4 bases and J by 7 bases. TCRdb re-processed the PCR reads through MiXCR. The table shows about 93,000 clones, with roughly 12% occurring only once. This clone was counted many times. Its cognate antigen is unknown. General study points: It was reportedly found that TCR beta diversity was significantly higher in malignant thyroid tumors than in benign nodules, a difference seen in both blood and tumor samples.

This chain connects TRBV19 to TRBJ2-1; 10 nucleotides agree with TRBD1. Sequences were obtained from blood. The sequence derives from a female donor with papillary thyroid cancer or a benign thyroid nodule (not recorded which). Some clones in this sample may be carry-over from other donors' samples. The CDR3 sequence is CASSSIGQGGNEQFF. The CDR3 DNA follows: TGTGCCAGTAGTAGTATAGGACAGGGGGGGAATGAGCAGTTCTTC.